This T cell receptor (beta chain) was captured by sequencing in a study of blood T cell repertoires in COVID-19 (dated by TCRdb to 2020 to 2022). With regard to the full study: Samples covering the acute and convalescent phases of COVID-19 were provided by collaborators in the United States, Italy and Spain. Deeply sampled blood TCRbeta repertoires from subjects exposed to, actively infected with, or recovered from COVID-19 were included in the dataset. Where available, HLA class I and class II types were obtained from metadata supplied by the sample provider rather than from assay-based typing. Nearly every sample came with metadata listing a de-identified subject ID, COVID-19 status, age in years and sex. The repertoires were released in a freely available public database intended as a resource for research on the immune response to SARS-CoV-2. The material from the prospective study consisted of cDNA or gDNA derived from T cells, B-cell-depleted T cells, or PBMCs. The samples were drawn from two sources: the first 160 participants of the ongoing ImmuneRACE study, and 1,254 subjects contributed by 6 global collaborators.

TCRbeta CDR3 regions were amplified from genomic DNA using the immunoSEQ Assay, a bias-controlled multiplex PCR. On the authors' methods: The number of nucleated cells in each sample was estimated by amplification of reference gene primers within the assay. To quantify the absolute abundance of each unique TCRbeta CDR3 rearrangement, sequence reads were collapsed and filtered. For each sample, productive Simpson clonality was calculated as the square root of Simpson's diversity index over productive rearrangements. As stored in TCRdb, this immuneACCESS dataset retains in-frame rearrangements with V and J assigned. A fraction of the clones does not appear; measured against another copy, unresolved V genes explain less than half of the discrepancy, and the remainder lacks a known reason. V, J and clone size derive from that table, while D and trimming were established from the DNA sequence. Within this sample are 150,000 to 180,000 clones, with roughly four fifths of them counted one time only. 12% of the sample is in the top ten clones.

Based on the germline V gene, the CDR1 and CDR2 sequences are SGHTA and FQGNSA. The CDR3 measures 14 amino acids from cysteine to phenylalanine. Only the CDR3 DNA is retained, 42 bases long and in frame from the first base. V is pared back by 3 bases and J by 7 bases, with 13 bases lying between the germline termini. One collaborating source in Seattle enrolled patients while the patients were actively infected and followed the patients over time throughout the course of disease. Whole blood was collected in K2EDTA tubes by collaborating institutions according to the institutions' own protocols. For TCRbeta analysis, collaborators shipped samples in one of three forms: frozen whole blood, isolated PBMCs, or DNA extracted from either of those sample types. Overall results and qualifications from the work: The quantity of clinical and demographic metadata differed by source and by participant and was supplied without curation.

The sample holds a few counts of this clone. The specificity of this receptor is unknown. Base qualities were left out, and no much larger clone turns up one base away. The sample carries other DNA sequences with the same CDR3. The sequenced sample was peripheral blood. The receptor comes from a woman aged 55-70 years with COVID-19, enrolled during active disease. Rearrangement joined TRBV7-2 to TRBJ1-5; the D region possibly corresponds to TRBD1 (5 bases align). CDR3 reads: CASSLRQGNQPQHF. The nucleotide sequence is given as TGTGCCAGCAGCTTGCGGCAGGGAAACCAGCCCCAGCATTTT. Here the CDR3 is joined to the reference TRBV7-2 and TRBJ1-5 genes, and the full variable domain is: GAGVSQSPSNKVTEKGKDVELRCDPISGHTALYWYRQSLGQGLEFLIYFQGNSAPDKSGLPSDRFSAERTGGSVSTLTIQRTQQEDSAVYLCASSLRQGNQPQHFGDGTRLSIL.